What follows describes a single T cell receptor (beta chain). This clonotype was recorded at least ten times. What antigen it recognizes has not been identified. No qualities accompany the bases; no much larger clone lies one base away. TCR beta CDR3 regions were amplified from RNA transcripts. A first-round RT-PCR of the TCR CDR3 used the HTBI primer set with the Qiagen OneStep RT-PCR kit. Libraries were constructed in a second round of multiplex PCR, after which size selection and purification were performed. Libraries were sequenced paired-end with 100 bp reads on an Illumina HiSeq2000. Per the source publication's procedure: SOAPnuke was used to process the raw data, with reads discarded if the reads contained adapters or uncalled bases, had a mean Phred below 15, or lacked an exact constant-primer or identifier match. COPE v1.2.5 was used to merge the high-quality paired reads, and each unique nucleotide sequence was defined as a clonotype. MiTCR v1.1 was used to align the clonotypes against IMGT TRBV, TRBD and TRBJ reference segments. The analysis included only V-J combinations with a frequency above 0.0001, which together covered about 99% of the repertoires. A TCS score was defined as the ratio between F50 (clonal expansion) and ExV (chaos), using BLOSUM62-based TCRdist between CDR3 peptides within each V-J. Welch's t-statistics and random forest reduced roughly 530 V-J features to some 14, which were used in a naive Bayes classifier (R e1071). TCRdb applied fastp at Q25 and MiXCR to the public reads, then kept only in-frame beta chains. Each entry is one CDR3 protein sequence, shown with its most common DNA and genes. The V and J calls and clone size come from TCRdb's table, not from the authors' own analysis. Here the sample has about 600,000 distinct CDR3 sequences; about a sixth occur a single time. Roughly 3% of the sample belongs to the ten largest clones.

The sample originates from a study of T cells in Graves' hyperthyroidism and ophthalmopathy (dated by TCRdb to between 2018 and 2021). Turning to the overall study: Peripheral blood samples were taken at initial diagnosis, before any treatment was given. TCR V-J signatures able to tell the groups apart were searched for in a discovery cohort of about a hundred patients, of whom under 45 had Graves' ophthalmopathy and 57 had stable Graves' hyperthyroidism. Whether ophthalmopathy could be predicted prospectively was tested in an independent validation cohort made up of roughly 19 hyperthyroidism patients plus 17 patients who later progressed to ophthalmopathy. The approximately 97 discovery patients were randomly divided into training and test sets at a 7:3 ratio. In several Graves' hyperthyroidism patients, the study also compared T-cell repertoires from thyroid tissue with T-cell repertoires from blood. Following sampling, methimazole starting at 30 mg daily was given to hyperthyroidism patients, and high-dose intravenous methylprednisolone was given to ophthalmopathy patients. The paper reports TCR Vbeta CDR3 sequencing of roughly 140 peripheral blood samples: 40 or so ophthalmopathy, approximately 74 hyperthyroidism and some 17 progressor patients. Summary of the overall study and its limitations: Most expanded thyroid clonotypes (frequency above 0.001) were also detected in blood, suggesting blood repertoires may reflect thyroid immune responses. Sample size was not statistically predetermined, and investigators were not blinded to group allocation. In validation, the model predicted progression to ophthalmopathy a median of roughly 6.1 months before onset, with about 70% sensitivity and around 76% specificity. A model built on a 13 V-J signature distinguished ophthalmopathy from stable hyperthyroidism, reaching 87.88% sensitivity and approximately 83% specificity in cross-validation and 80%/75% in testing.

Moderately to severely active disease, a Clinical Activity Score of at least 3, a NOSPECS grade of at least 4, and a duration under 3 months were present in ophthalmopathy patients. Patients with uncontrolled infections, other autoimmune diseases, pregnancy or lactation were excluded. Diagnoses relied on clinical symptoms, serum thyroxine and TRAb, thyroid ultrasound and orbital computed tomography. Ficoll-Paque density gradient centrifugation was used to isolate PBMCs from approximately 10 ml of fresh peripheral blood. Trizol reagent was used to extract total RNA, and RNA quality was then checked on an Agilent 2100 Bioanalyzer. The sequenced sample was blood. This sequence was found in a woman aged 40 to 50 with Graves' ophthalmopathy.

The CDR3 here reads CASSLRGGPDTEAFF. The sequenced DNA: TGTGCCAGCAGTTTACGGGGAGGCCCGGACACTGAAGCTTTCTTT. The V and J segments used are TRBV12-3 or TRBV12-4 and TRBJ1-1; no D gene can be assigned with confidence. V sheds 2 bases and J sheds 3 bases, leaving 13 bases between their ends. Taken from cysteine to phenylalanine, the CDR3 has 15 residues. Just the 45-base CDR3 DNA is kept, in frame starting at base 1.